The source of this T cell receptor beta chain is a study of cytomegalovirus exposure and HLA in healthy donors. CDR1 is SGHRS and CDR2 is YFSETQ in the germline V gene. The CDR3 length is 14 residues. Deletions cut 3 bases from V and 9 bases from J, with 18 bases between. Use of 60 Vbeta and 13 Jbeta primers characterized the PCR. Here immunoSEQ multiplex PCR was the method, and the copy in TCRdb shows in-frame clones only, minus some. Here the sample spans more than 110,000 clones, approximately 70% being singletons. Specimen: PBMCs. This rearrangement joins TRBV5-1 to TRBJ1-1, with D maybe TRBD1 (5 bases). This TCR derives from a woman aged 60-75 years in good health and CMV-seropositive. CDR3 sequence (DNA): TGCGCCAGCAGCTCCGCGGACCGGAACAGGCAAGCTTTCTTT. Encoded protein: CASSSADRNRQAFF.